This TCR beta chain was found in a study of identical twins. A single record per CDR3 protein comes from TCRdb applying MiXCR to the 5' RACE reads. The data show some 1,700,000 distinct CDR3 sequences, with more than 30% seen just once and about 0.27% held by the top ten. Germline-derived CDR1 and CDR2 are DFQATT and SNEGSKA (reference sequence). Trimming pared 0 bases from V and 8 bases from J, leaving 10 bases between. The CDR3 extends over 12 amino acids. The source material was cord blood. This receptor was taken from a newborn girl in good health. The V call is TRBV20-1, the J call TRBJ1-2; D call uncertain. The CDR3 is CSARDQRNGYTF. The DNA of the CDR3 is TGCAGTGCTAGAGACCAAAGAAACGGCTACACCTTC.